The present TCR beta chain was sequenced within a study of blood T cells in healthy people across ages. Study-level points and caveats: Long-lived donors exceeded aged donors in naive CD4+ cells and diversity.

The V and J ends lost 0 bases and 2 bases respectively, with 9 bases between them. Germline assignment: CDR1 SGHRS and CDR2 YFSETQ. This CDR3 has 14 residues. This clonotype was counted a few times. What it recognizes is unknown. Together with a sample-barcoded 5' primer, a J-beta primer mix was included in a second PCR lasting about 7 to 11 cycles. One entry per CDR3 protein, called by TCRdb with MiXCR from the 5' RACE reads. This sample has under 800,000 distinct CDR3 sequences, with approximately 39% found just once. V gene TRBV5-1 combines with J gene TRBJ2-7; D possibly corresponds to TRBD1 (6 bases). The sequenced sample consisted of blood. The receptor was isolated from a woman aged 60-70 years in good health. This chain's CDR3 is CASSLVQGPYEQYF. For the CDR3, the DNA is TGCGCCAGCAGCTTGGTACAGGGCCCCTACGAGCAGTACTTC.